One and the same sample provided the 26 T cell receptor beta chains below, sequenced in a study of T-cell reconstitution after alpha-beta-depleted transplantation in children. Researchers prepared the TCRbeta library using unique molecular identifiers, the study reports. Each CDR3 protein is one row after TCRdb ran MiXCR on the PCR reads. The sample contains more than 550,000 distinct CDR3 sequences, roughly a tenth of which appear only once. The specimen was PBMCs from the stem cell graft donor, collected from the stem cell graft. These receptors all come from a human donor who donated a stem cell graft to a child with acute myeloid leukemia.

This clonotype came up many times. The J gene is TRBJ1-3, the V gene TRBV28; TRBD1 might be the D (5 bases). This CDR3 has 14 amino acids. V lost 5 bases and J lost 1, with 9 bases in between. Germline CDR1 is MDHEN and CDR2 is SYDVKM. CDR3 amino acids: CASSPGGSGNTIYF. The CDR3 region has the DNA TGTGCCAGCAGTCCGGGGGGATCTGGAAACACCATATATTTT.

CDR3 region: CASSPPLGDTSTDTQYF. CDR3 in DNA: TGTGCCAGCAGTCCACCTCTCGGAGACACTAGCACAGATACGCAGTATTTT. The chain has TRBV7-9 and TRBJ2-3; D not certain. Germline lookup yields CDR1 SEHNR and CDR2 FQNEAQ (reference sequence). CDR3 length equals 17 residues. V was pared by 6 bases and J by 0 bases, with 19 bases between.

In its sample, this clonotype was seen many times. V is TRBV4-3 and J is TRBJ2-3, with D hard to call. In germline, CDR1 is LGHNA, CDR2 YSLEER. V shed 0 bases and J shed 4 bases, with 14 bases lying between them. The CDR3 consists of 16 residues. The CDR3, as DNA: TGCGCCAGCAGCCAAGATTCGTACCCGGCCCCAGATACGCAGTATTTT. Residues: CASSQDSYPAPDTQYF.

The chain recombines TRBV15 with TRBJ1-5; 7 nucleotides match TRBD1. This CDR3 comprises 16 residues. Losses at the gene ends were 5 bases for V and 0 bases for J; bases not matched to a gene: 7. Looked up from germline, CDR1 is LNHNV and CDR2 is YYDKDF (reference sequence). This CDR3 is CATSGETGSSNQPQHF. The CDR3 DNA follows: TGTGCCACCAGCGGGGAGACAGGGAGTAGCAATCAGCCCCAGCATTTT.

A note on this clonotype: This may stem from a read error, because a much larger clone lies one nucleotide away. The conserved closing phenylalanine or tryptophan is absent in this CDR3, likely reflecting a read error. The V and J genes are TRBV15 and TRBJ2-7; possible D gene TRBD1, 7 bases. The CDR3 extends over 14 amino acids. The V end lost 5 bases, the J end lost 3 bases, and 14 bases lay between the germline ends. The V gene's germline CDR1 is LNHNV and CDR2 YYDKDF (reference sequence). The CDR3 region has the DNA TGTGCCACCAGCCCACGACAGGGAGGCTACGAGCAGTACTAC. Its protein is CATSPRQGGYEQYY.

A note on this clonotype: This may stem from a read error, because a much larger clone lies one nucleotide away. The chain combines TRBV6-2 or TRBV6-3 with TRBJ2-1; D unresolved. The CDR3 has 12 amino acids. Germline V lookup: CDR1 MNHEY, CDR2 SVGEGT. In nucleotides, the CDR3 is TGTGTCAGCAGTTCCACGATGAGTGAGCAGTTCTTC. Amino acid sequence: CVSSSTMSEQFF.

This clonotype was seen repeatedly, ten times or more. This chain links TRBV20-1 with TRBJ2-7, with no clear D. The CDR3 length is 15 residues. V was shortened by 3 bases and J by 7 bases, with 22 bases between the two germline ends. The germline V gene encodes CDR1 DFQATT and CDR2 SNEGSKA (reference sequence). The CDR3 sequence is CSASISLSKSREQYF. As DNA, the CDR3 is TGCAGTGCTAGTATTAGCCTCTCGAAGTCGCGGGAGCAGTACTTC.

This sequence joins TRBV10-3 and TRBJ2-3, with 9 bases aligning to TRBD2. Germline CDR1 reads ENHRY; CDR2 reads SYGVKD. With V trimmed by 8 bases and J by 3 bases, 6 bases remained unmatched. There are 14 residues in the CDR3. CDR3 bases: TGTGCCATCCAGGCGGGAGGGGTGACAGATACGCAGTATTTT. It is translated as CAIQAGGVTDTQYF.

The chain has TRBV9 and TRBJ1-3, with unresolved D. CDR1 and CDR2 from the germline V gene are SGDLS and YYNGEE. The CDR3 extends over 15 amino acids. The V end lost 0 bases, the J end lost 0 bases, and 7 bases lay between the germline ends. Here the CDR3 DNA reads TGTGCCAGCAGCGTAGCGGTGAGCTCTGGAAACACCATATATTTT. Amino acid sequence: CASSVAVSSGNTIYF.

This clonotype appeared many times. The V gene is TRBV10-3, the J gene TRBJ2-3; D unresolved. Germline V gene sequence: CDR1 ENHRY, CDR2 SYGVKD. The CDR3 spans 15 residues. Trimming shortened V by 2 bases and J by 7 bases, and 16 bases separated the two germline ends. The CDR3 sequence: CAISEGGPSRNTQYF. CDR3 sequence (DNA): TGTGCCATCAGTGAGGGCGGCCCCTCCAGGAATACGCAGTATTTT.

The chain has TRBV18 and TRBJ1-6, with D hard to call. The CDR3 totals 18 residues. Per germline, CDR1 KGHSH and CDR2 LQKENI. V shed 1 base and J shed 5 bases, with 18 bases lying between them. The CDR3 here is CASSPLSIVRTDNSPLHF. CDR3 nucleotides: TGTGCCAGCTCACCACTTAGCATTGTGAGGACGGATAATTCACCCCTCCACTTT.

This clonotype was detected ten times or more. CDR3 DNA sequence: TGCGCCAGCAGCTTGATCGGGACAGGGGACGAGCAGTACTTC. It codes for CASSLIGTGDEQYF. The chain has TRBV5-1 and TRBJ2-7; 10 nucleotides align to TRBD1. V gave up 1 base and J gave up 5 bases; unmatched junction bases: 3. The germline CDR1 and CDR2 sequences are SGHRS and YFSETQ. CDR3 length: 14 residues. The whole variable domain, filled in from reference TRBV5-1 and TRBJ2-7, reads KAGVTQTPRYLIKTRGQQVTLSCSPISGHRSVSWYQQTPGQGLQFLFEYFSETQRNKGNFPGRFSGRQFSNSRSEMNVSTLELGDSALYLCASSLIGTGDEQYFGPGTRLTVT.

In this sample, this clonotype turned up many times. The chain couples TRBV12-3 or TRBV12-4 to TRBJ2-1; D call uncertain. This CDR3 contains 13 residues. V lost 7 bases, J lost 7 bases, and 14 bases lay in between. CDR3 region: CASNANEKNEQFF. DNA for the CDR3: TGTGCCAGCAACGCAAACGAAAAGAATGAGCAGTTCTTC.

This clonotype turned up a few times. The V gene is TRBV5-1, the J gene TRBJ2-7; D is undetermined. Germline V gene data show CDR1 as SGHRS and CDR2 as YFSETQ. Trimming stripped 4 bases from V and 2 bases from J, with 13 bases between. The CDR3 sequence is 14 residues long. CDR3 region: CASSPSILTYEQYF. DNA for the CDR3: TGCGCCAGCAGCCCTTCGATCCTTACCTACGAGCAGTACTTC.

The chain joins TRBV19 to TRBJ2-7, with 8 bases aligning to TRBD2. This CDR3 has 12 amino acids. The V gene's germline CDR1 is LNHDA and CDR2 SQIVND (reference sequence). With V trimmed by 6 bases and J by 5 bases, 3 bases remained unmatched. CDR3 in DNA: TGTGCCAGTAGCGGGAGGGCCGACGAGCAGTACTTC. Translating it yields CASSGRADEQYF.

CDR3 region: CASTDSAGDTQYF. CDR3 coding DNA: TGTGCCAGTACAGACTCGGCGGGAGATACGCAGTATTTT. This sequence joins TRBV19 and TRBJ2-3; D is possibly TRBD2 (5 bases). This CDR3 has 13 residues. Germline V lookup: CDR1 LNHDA, CDR2 SQIVND (reference sequence). Trimming removed 7 bases at V and 5 bases at J, with 13 bases between. Complete variable domain (other parts from reference TRBV19 and TRBJ2-3): DGGITQSPKYLFRKEGQNVTLSCEQNLNHDAMYWYRQDPGQGLRLIYYSQIVNDFQKGDIAEGYSVSREKKESFPLTVTSAQKNPTAFYLCASTDSAGDTQYFGPGTRLTVL.

This clonotype appeared many times. V and J are TRBV6-9 and TRBJ2-7, with 9 nucleotides matching TRBD2. The V gene's germline CDR1 is MNHGY and CDR2 SVAAGI. This CDR3 comprises 16 residues. V lost 0 bases, J lost 4 bases, and 7 bases stayed unmatched. CDR3 coding DNA: TGTGCCAGCAGTTATTCCTATAGCGGGAGCCCATACGAGCAGTACTTC. Protein: CASSYSYSGSPYEQYF.

This sequence joins TRBV4-1 and TRBJ2-3, with 8 bases lining up with TRBD1. The CDR3 consists of 15 residues. Per the germline V gene, CDR1 is MGHRA and CDR2 is YSYEKL. The V gene end was trimmed by 5 bases and the J gene end by 2 bases; junction bases not matched to a gene: 6. The chain's CDR3 is CASSGGTGLTDTQYF. CDR3 DNA: TGCGCCAGCAGCGGCGGGACAGGTCTCACAGATACGCAGTATTTT.

This clonotype was counted many times. The V gene is TRBV4-3, the J gene TRBJ1-1, with TRBD1 as a possible D gene (5 bases). The V gene lost 1 base and the J gene lost 1 base, with 13 bases spanning the gap. Germline lookup yields CDR1 LGHNA and CDR2 YSLEER. CDR3 length: 16 amino acids. In DNA form, the CDR3 reads TGCGCCAGCAGCCAAGGAATAGTCGGGGGGAACACTGAAGCTTTCTTT. Translation: CASSQGIVGGNTEAFF.

A word on this clonotype: A read error may explain this, as a much larger clone is one base away. The chain carries TRBV24-1 and TRBJ2-1; D ambiguous. Germline CDR1 KGHDR, CDR2 SFDVKD. This CDR3 has 16 amino acids. The CDR3 bases are TGTGCCACCAGTGATTTGACTGCAAGCTCCTACAATGGGCAGTTCTTC. It codes for CATSDLTASSYNGQFF.

In this sample, this clonotype turned up a few times. The CDR3 DNA is TGTGCCAGCAGCAGGGGGGCGGGACAGGGGGGCAATGAGCAGTTCTTC. It translates to CASSRGAGQGGNEQFF. J is TRBJ2-1 and V is TRBV7-2, with 11 bases aligning to TRBD1. Germline assignment: CDR1 SGHTA and CDR2 FQGNSA. CDR3 size: 16 residues. The J segment lost 6 bases and the V segment lost 5 bases, leaving 9 bases of the junction unmatched.

This clonotype was counted only a few times. In nucleotides, the CDR3 is TGTGCCACAATGGGAATAATCTACGAGCAGTACTTC. This translates into CATMGIIYEQYF. The rearrangement links TRBV25-1 to TRBJ2-7; no firm D call. The CDR3 loop spans 12 amino acids. CDR1 and CDR2 from the germline V gene are MGHDK and SYGVNS. V lost 10 bases, J lost 3 bases, and 13 bases lay in between.

This clonotype was detected many times. The rearrangement uses TRBV20-1 and TRBJ2-2; D is unclear. Germline CDR1 is DFQATT and CDR2 is SNEGSKA (reference sequence). This CDR3 contains 14 residues. Trimming pared 7 bases from V and 2 bases from J, leaving 14 bases between. This chain's CDR3 is CSGITGRNTGELFF. The CDR3 nucleotides are TGCAGTGGGATCACCGGGCGAAACACCGGGGAGCTGTTTTTT.

V usage is TRBV19 and J usage is TRBJ1-1, with a weak D call TRBD1 (5 bases). The CDR3 has 14 amino acids. Germline CDR1 LNHDA, CDR2 SQIVND (reference sequence). Trimming took off 1 base at V and 5 bases at J, with 11 bases between the two ends. The CDR3 region has the DNA TGTGCCAGTAGTATAGTCGGGGGTCGGACTGAAGCTTTCTTT. Residues: CASSIVGGRTEAFF.

This clonotype was seen at least ten times. V and J are TRBV12-3 or TRBV12-4 and TRBJ2-5, with TRBD2 as a possible D gene (5 bases). V was clipped by 3 bases and J by 5 bases, with 13 bases between them. This CDR3 region has 14 residues. The CDR3 is CASSFGSLKETQYF. In nucleotides, the CDR3 is TGTGCCAGCAGTTTTGGGAGTCTAAAGGAGACCCAGTACTTC.

This clonotype has at least ten counts. The chain carries TRBV21-1 and TRBJ2-2; whether TRBD1, the table's D call, matches the DNA was not checked. TRBV21-1 is marked as a pseudogene. The CDR3 is made up of 15 amino acids. This chain's CDR3 is CASSNRDTNTGELFF. CDR3 nucleotides: TGTGCCAGCAGCAACAGGGATACGAACACCGGGGAGCTGTTTTTT.